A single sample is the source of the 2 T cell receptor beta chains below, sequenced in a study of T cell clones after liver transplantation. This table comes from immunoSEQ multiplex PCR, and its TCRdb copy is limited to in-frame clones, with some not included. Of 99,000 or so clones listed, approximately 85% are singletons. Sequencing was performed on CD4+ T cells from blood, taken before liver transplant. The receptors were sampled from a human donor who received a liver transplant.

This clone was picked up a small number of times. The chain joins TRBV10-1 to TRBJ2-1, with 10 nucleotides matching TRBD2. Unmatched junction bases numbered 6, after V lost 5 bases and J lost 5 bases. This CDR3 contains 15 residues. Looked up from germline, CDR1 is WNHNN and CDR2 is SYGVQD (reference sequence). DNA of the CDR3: TGCGCCAGCAGTACTGGACTAGCGGTGGACAATGAGCAGTTCTTC. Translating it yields CASSTGLAVDNEQFF.

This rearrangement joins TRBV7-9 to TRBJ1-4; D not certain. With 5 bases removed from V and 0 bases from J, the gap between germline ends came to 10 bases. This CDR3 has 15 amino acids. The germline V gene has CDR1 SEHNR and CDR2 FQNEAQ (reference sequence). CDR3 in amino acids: CASSPSGATNEKLFF. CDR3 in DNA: TGTGCCAGCAGCCCGTCGGGTGCAACTAATGAAAAACTGTTTTTT. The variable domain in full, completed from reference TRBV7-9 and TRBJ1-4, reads DTGVSQNPRHKITKRGQNVTFRCDPISEHNRLYWYRQTLGQGPEFLTYFQNEAQLEKSRLLSDRFSAERPKGSFSTLEIQRTEQGDSAMYLCASSPSGATNEKLFFGSGTQLSVL.